A selection of T cell receptor beta chains follows, all from one sample in a study of T cell responses to AZD1222 COVID-19 vaccine. Some clones are missing from TCRdb's copy, which holds only in-frame ones; the method was immunoSEQ multiplex PCR. The table has about 120,000 clones, around 93% seen once. Sequencing was performed on peripheral blood, taken 28 days after the second AZD1222 dose. These receptors all come from an adult who received the AZD1222 COVID-19 vaccine. The CDR3 runs from the conserved cysteine through the conserved F or W. D genes are given only for firm matches. Not all rows give a size; the values are once, few, many and, for expanded clones, a class.

-	TRBV7-9	TRBJ1-6	TRBD1	TGTGCCAGCAGTTCCCCGACAGGGGCCGTTGCTTCACCCCTCCACTTT	CASSSPTGAVASPLHF
-	TRBV5-5	TRBJ1-5	-	TGTGCCAGCAGCTTCGAACGACAGCCCAATCAGCCCCAGCATTTT	CASSFERQPNQPQHF
-	TRBV5-5	TRBJ1-6	-	TGTGCCAGCAGCTTGGTCGAGACTTCACCCCTCCACTTT	CASSLVETSPLHF
once	TRBV10-3	TRBJ2-3	-	TGTGCCATCAGTGAGTCTAGTTCCACAGATACGCAGTATTTT	CAISESSSTDTQYF
-	TRBV5-8	TRBJ1-1	-	TGTGCCAGCAGCTTGGGTGGGATCATGAACACTGAAGCTTTCTTT	CASSLGGIMNTEAFF
-	TRBV5-1	TRBJ1-6	TRBD1	TGCGCCAGCAGCTTGGTCCCCCAGACAGGGGCGGGTTCACCCCTCCACTTT	CASSLVPQTGAGSPLHF
few	TRBV4-1	TRBJ1-5	-	TGCGCCAGCAGCCAAGTCCACGACATGTATCAGCCCCAGCATTTT	CASSQVHDMYQPQHF
-	TRBV2	TRBJ2-3	-	TGTGCCAGCAGCGTGCAAGAATCAGATACGCAGTATTTT	CASSVQESDTQYF
once	TRBV9	TRBJ2-1	-	TGTGCCAGCAGCGTAGGATCTGAGAGTGAGCAGTTCTTC	CASSVGSESEQFF
-	TRBV19	TRBJ1-2	-	TGTGCCAGTAGGCGATGGGGGCAGGGCTACACCTTC	CASRRWGQGYTF
few	TRBV7-2	TRBJ2-1	TRBD2	TGTGCCAGCAGCCTTTATAGCGGGAGGATGGACAATGAGCAGTTCTTC	CASSLYSGRMDNEQFF
-	TRBV28	TRBJ2-5	TRBD1	TGTGCCAGCAGTTTCTACCGGACAGGGGTTCAAGAGACCCAGTACTTC	CASSFYRTGVQETQYF
-	TRBV5-1	TRBJ2-7	-	TGCGCCAGCAGCTTGGTCGAACGGGACTCGGAGCAGTACTTC	CASSLVERDSEQYF
-	TRBV6-5	TRBJ2-2	TRBD2	TGTGCCAGCATGCGGCTAGCGGAGAACACCGGGGAGCTGTTTTTT	CASMRLAENTGELFF
-	TRBV4-3	TRBJ2-7	-	TGCGCCAGCAGCCCCGGACAGTCGTACGAGCAGTACTTC	CASSPGQSYEQYF
once	TRBV19	TRBJ1-5	-	TGTGCCAGTAGTATAGCACCAGGACGCAATCAGCCCCAGCATTTT	CASSIAPGRNQPQHF
-	TRBV4-3	TRBJ1-4	-	TGCGCCAGCAGCCAAATCAGGGGAGAAAAACTGTTTTTT	CASSQIRGEKLFF
-	TRBV14	TRBJ1-3	-	TGTGCCAGCAGCCAATTTGGGGGAAACACCATATATTTT	CASSQFGGNTIYF
-	TRBV21-1	TRBJ1-4	-	TGTGCCAGCAGCGCCCGGAATTTATGCGCAACTAATGAAAAACTGTTTTTT	CASSARNLCATNEKLFF
-	TRBV5-1	TRBJ2-2	-	TGCGCCAGCAGCTTGGAGGGGGAGCTGTTTTTT	CASSLEGELFF
-	TRBV18	TRBJ2-7	TRBD1	TGTGCCAGCTCACCTCTCGGGACAGGGGGCGAGCAGTACTTC	CASSPLGTGGEQYF
-	TRBV10-1	TRBJ2-3	TRBD2	TGCGCCAGCAGTTCGGGACTAGCGGGGGCCGGAGGCACAGATACGCAGTATTTT	CASSSGLAGAGGTDTQYF
-	TRBV6-1	TRBJ1-3	-	TGTGCCAGCAGTGTTGGACCGGGTAGCTCTGGAAACACCATATATTTT	CASSVGPGSSGNTIYF
-	TRBV12-5	TRBJ2-1	-	TGTGCTAGTGGCACGGGACCAAACAATGAGCAGTTCTTC	CASGTGPNNEQFF
-	TRBV12-3/TRBV12-4	TRBJ1-1	-	TGTGCCAGCAGCCTAACTATGAACACTGAAGCTTTCTTT	CASSLTMNTEAFF
-	TRBV7-2	TRBJ1-6	-	TGTGCCAGCAGCTTAAAGACAGGCTCCTATAATTCACCCCTCCACTTT	CASSLKTGSYNSPLHF
-	TRBV4-3	TRBJ1-4	-	TGCGCCAGCAGCCAAGATATGGTAACTAATGAAAAACTGTTTTTT	CASSQDMVTNEKLFF
-	TRBV6-5	TRBJ1-5	-	TGTGCCAGCTTTGGGACCTCACGTCGGCCCCAGCATTTT	CASFGTSRRPQHF
-	TRBV5-6	TRBJ1-2	TRBD1	TGTGCCAGCAGCTTGGGGACAGGGAGGGCCTATGGCTACACCTTC	CASSLGTGRAYGYTF
-	TRBV9	TRBJ1-2	-	TGTGCCAGCAGCGGATTTAATGGCTACACCTTC	CASSGFNGYTF
once	TRBV5-8	TRBJ1-5	-	TGTGCCAGCAGCTTGACCCTGGGTGGCAATCAGCCCCAGCATTTT	CASSLTLGGNQPQHF
once	TRBV7-7	TRBJ2-3	TRBD2	TGTGCCAAAATAGCGGGAGGGGTAATAGATACGCAGTATTTT	CAKIAGGVIDTQYF
-	TRBV28	TRBJ1-3	TRBD1	TGTGCCAGCAGTCCCGGGACAGAGCCCACTGGAAACACCATATATTTT	CASSPGTEPTGNTIYF
-	TRBV7-9	TRBJ1-4	-	TGTGCCAGCAGCCAGGGACTGGCTAATGAAAAACTGTTTTTT	CASSQGLANEKLFF
-	TRBV3-1/TRBV3-2	TRBJ2-5	-	TGTGCCAGCAGCCAAGTCTCAAGACTCCAAGAGACCCAGTACTTC	CASSQVSRLQETQYF
-	TRBV12-3/TRBV12-4	TRBJ1-2	-	TGTGCCAGCAGTTCAACAGGGATAAGCTCCACCTTC	CASSSTGISSTF
-	TRBV5-5	TRBJ2-1	-	TGTGCCAGCAGCTTGGAATACTGGGCTTCCGGAAGGGGTGAGCAGTTCTTC	CASSLEYWASGRGEQFF
-	TRBV7-2	TRBJ2-6	-	TGTGCCAGCAGCCAAGACGGAAGATCTGGGGCCAACGTCCTGACTTTC	CASSQDGRSGANVLTF
-	TRBV6-5	TRBJ2-7	-	TGTGCCAGCTCCGACCCTCCGAGTGTGGACGAGCAGTACTTC	CASSDPPSVDEQYF
few	TRBV30	TRBJ2-2	-	TGTGCCGGCGGGGTGGTCGCGAACACCGGGGAGCTGTTTTTT	CAGGVVANTGELFF
few	TRBV6-5	TRBJ1-5	-	TGTGCCAGCAGTTATACCTGGCGCGGGCAGCCCCAGCATTTT	CASSYTWRGQPQHF
-	TRBV28	TRBJ2-2	TRBD1	TGTGCCAGCAGAACATCAGGGGGAGTCACCGGGGAGCTGTTTTTT	CASRTSGGVTGELFF
-	TRBV12-5	TRBJ2-7	TRBD2	TGTGCTAGTGGTTCCCTGACTAGCAACTACGAGCAGTACTTC	CASGSLTSNYEQYF
-	TRBV5-6	TRBJ2-5	TRBD2	TGTGCCAGCAGTCCTAGACTAGCGGGAGGGCGTCGGGAGACCCAGTACTTC	CASSPRLAGGRRETQYF
-	TRBV27	TRBJ1-2	TRBD1	TGTGCCAGCAGCCCTGACAGGGAAAGGGATGGCTACACCTTC	CASSPDRERDGYTF